A single TCR beta chain is shown here with its context. TCRdb's table, derived via immunoSEQ multiplex PCR, lists solely in-frame clones and lacks some. The data hold about 48,000 clones, with approximately 95% observed a single time. The data originate from a study of T cell changes during pregnancy in multiple sclerosis. The V gene end was trimmed by 2 bases and the J gene end by 4 bases; junction bases not matched to a gene: 3. CDR1 and CDR2 from the germline V gene are MNHNS and SASEGT. The CDR3 has 15 amino acids. The TCR was taken from a female donor with multiple sclerosis, enrolled in a pregnancy study. The chain combines TRBV6-1 with TRBJ2-5, with 11 positions matching TRBD1. The specimen comprised CD4+ T cells from peripheral blood mononuclear cells, sampled in the first trimester of pregnancy. CDR3 in amino acids: CASSEIGTGGETQYF. The CDR3 DNA reads TGTGCCAGCAGTGAAATTGGGACAGGGGGAGAGACCCAGTACTTC.